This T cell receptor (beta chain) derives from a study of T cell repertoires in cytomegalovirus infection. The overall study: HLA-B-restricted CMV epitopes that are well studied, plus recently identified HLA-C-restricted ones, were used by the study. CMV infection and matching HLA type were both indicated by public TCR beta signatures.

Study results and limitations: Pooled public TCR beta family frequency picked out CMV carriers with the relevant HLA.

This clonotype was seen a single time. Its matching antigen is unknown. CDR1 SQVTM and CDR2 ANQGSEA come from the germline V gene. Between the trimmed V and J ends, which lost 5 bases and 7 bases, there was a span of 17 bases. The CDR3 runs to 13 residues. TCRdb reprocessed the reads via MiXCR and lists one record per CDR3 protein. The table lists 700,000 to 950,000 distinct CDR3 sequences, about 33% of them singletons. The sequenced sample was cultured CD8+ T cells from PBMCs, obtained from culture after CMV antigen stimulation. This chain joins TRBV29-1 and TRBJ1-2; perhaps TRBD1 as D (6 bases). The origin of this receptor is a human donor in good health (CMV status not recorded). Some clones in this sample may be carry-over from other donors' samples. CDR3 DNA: TGCAGCGTTAACGAGGGGGTCCCCTTTGGCTACACCTTC. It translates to CSVNEGVPFGYTF.